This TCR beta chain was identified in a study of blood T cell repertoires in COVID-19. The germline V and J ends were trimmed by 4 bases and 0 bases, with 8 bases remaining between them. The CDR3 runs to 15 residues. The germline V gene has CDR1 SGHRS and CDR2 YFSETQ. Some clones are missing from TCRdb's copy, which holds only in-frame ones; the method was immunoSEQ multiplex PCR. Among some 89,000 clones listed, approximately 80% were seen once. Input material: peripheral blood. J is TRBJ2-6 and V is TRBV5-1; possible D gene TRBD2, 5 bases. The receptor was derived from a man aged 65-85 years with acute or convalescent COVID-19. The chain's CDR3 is CASSPGGSGANVLTF. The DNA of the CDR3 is TGCGCCAGCAGCCCAGGAGGCTCTGGGGCCAACGTCCTGACTTTC.